Following are 32 T cell receptor beta chains from one sample sequenced in a study of immune evolution from preneoplasia to lung adenocarcinoma. Assay: immunoSEQ multiplex PCR; the TCRdb copy retains only in-frame clones and omits some. Of some 8,500 clones in the sample, 75% to 90% were seen once. The specimen was FFPE minimally invasive lung adenocarcinoma tissue. The receptors come from a person aged 70 to 85 with lung adenocarcinoma.

This chain links TRBV7-3 with TRBJ2-2; weak D call: TRBD2 (6 bases). The V end was cut by 0 bases, the J end by 7 bases, with 9 bases between. In germline, CDR1 is SGHTA, CDR2 FQGTGA. This CDR3 region has 14 residues. The CDR3 bases are TGTGCCAGCAGCTTAACGCGGGACGGCGGGGAGCTGTTTTTT. This gives the protein CASSLTRDGGELFF.

The chain recombines TRBV6-1 with TRBJ1-2; D not resolved. Germline V gives CDR1 MNHNS, CDR2 SASEGT. The V end was cut by 7 bases, the J end by 0 bases, with 12 bases between. CDR3 size: 14 residues. CDR3 in amino acids: CASTLTSTNYGYTF. The CDR3 DNA is TGTGCCAGCACCCTGACGTCAACTAACTATGGCTACACCTTC.

This sequence joins TRBV7-9 and TRBJ2-7, with TRBD1 as a possible D gene (6 bases). CDR1 is SEHNR, CDR2 FQNEAQ, per germline (reference sequence). The CDR3 spans 14 residues. The V and J ends lost 4 bases and 0 bases respectively, with 10 bases between them. In nucleotides, the CDR3 is TGTGCCAGCAGCTCCGACAGGAGCTCCTACGAGCAGTACTTC. Amino acids: CASSSDRSSYEQYF.

The chain joins TRBV9 to TRBJ2-3; TRBD1 might be the D (5 bases). CDR1 and CDR2 from the germline V gene are SGDLS and YYNGEE. The CDR3 runs to 16 residues. The V end was cut by 4 bases, the J end by 0 bases, with 15 bases between. The CDR3, as DNA: TGTGCCAGCAGCACACACAGGTCCGCTAGCACAGATACGCAGTATTTT. Translating gives CASSTHRSASTDTQYF.

This chain connects TRBV19 to TRBJ1-2; TRBD1 matches at 8 bases. This CDR3 contains 15 residues. Germline lookup yields CDR1 LNHDA and CDR2 SQIVND (reference sequence). The V segment lost 4 bases and the J segment 2 bases; nucleotides outside the gene matches: 6. In DNA form, the CDR3 reads TGTGCCAGTAGTAAAGGGGGACAGGAGAACTATGGCTACACCTTC. Protein sequence: CASSKGGQENYGYTF.

The CDR3 is CASSSAGGRSQHF. CDR3 nucleotide sequence: TGCGCCAGCAGTTCAGCAGGGGGCAGGTCCCAGCATTTT. The rearrangement joins TRBV10-2 to TRBJ1-5; 8 bases are a match to TRBD1. The CDR3 length is 13 residues. Trimming cost V 5 bases and J 11 bases; bases outside gene matches: 8. Germline values: CDR1 WSHSY, CDR2 SAAADI.

V is TRBV29-1 and J is TRBJ1-2; D is unresolved. Trimming took off 4 bases at V and 8 bases at J, with 5 bases between the two ends. Looked up from germline, CDR1 is SQVTM and CDR2 is ANQGSEA. The CDR3 consists of 9 residues. The CDR3 protein is CSVGVGYTF. DNA of the CDR3: TGCAGCGTTGGTGTCGGCTACACCTTC.

The V call is TRBV10-3, the J call TRBJ1-2; D is uncertain. Deletions cut 0 bases from V and 2 bases from J, with 7 bases between. Germline lookup yields CDR1 ENHRY and CDR2 SYGVKD. The CDR3 contains 14 residues. CDR3 in amino acids: CAISESTGNYGYTF. CDR3 coding DNA: TGTGCCATCAGTGAGTCAACGGGGAACTATGGCTACACCTTC.

The chain combines TRBV7-9 with TRBJ2-3; D may be TRBD2 (5 bases). V was shortened by 3 bases and J by 9 bases, with 22 bases between the two germline ends. Germline CDR1 SEHNR, CDR2 FQNEAQ (reference sequence). The length of the CDR3 is 16 residues. The CDR3 protein is CASSFYSSRAPGTQYF. DNA of the CDR3: TGTGCCAGCAGCTTTTATTCCTCGAGGGCCCCAGGCACGCAGTATTTT. The entire variable domain, with the rest obtained from reference TRBV7-9 and TRBJ2-3, is as follows: DTGVSQNPRHKITKRGQNVTFRCDPISEHNRLYWYRQTLGQGPEFLTYFQNEAQLEKSRLLSDRFSAERPKGSFSTLEIQRTEQGDSAMYLCASSFYSSRAPGTQYFGPGTRLTVL.

V gene TRBV10-3 combines with J gene TRBJ2-7, with D possibly being TRBD2 (6 bases). V lost 6 bases and J lost 5, with 14 bases in between. The CDR3 totals 13 residues. Germline values: CDR1 ENHRY, CDR2 SYGVKD. This CDR3 reads CAISPGTPNEQYF. For the CDR3, the DNA is TGTGCCATCAGCCCCGGGACTCCCAACGAGCAGTACTTC.

This clone was seen a few times. The chain links TRBV7-3 to TRBJ2-3; TRBD2 matches 8 bases. This CDR3 has 15 residues. V dropped 4 bases and J dropped 2; count of bases not matched to a gene: 5. Germline CDR1 and CDR2: SGHTA and FQGTGA. The CDR3 here is CASSWSGGLTDTQYF. CDR3 coding DNA: TGTGCCAGCAGCTGGAGCGGGGGCCTCACAGATACGCAGTATTTT.

The chain recombines TRBV5-1 with TRBJ2-5; no reliable D call. V was shortened by 1 base and J by 5 bases, with 3 bases between the two germline ends. The CDR3 is made up of 11 amino acids. Germline CDR1 and CDR2: SGHRS and YFSETQ. The CDR3 region has the DNA TGCGCCAGCAGCTTGACGGAGACCCAGTACTTC. Its protein product is CASSLTETQYF.

The chain links TRBV29-1 to TRBJ1-1; TRBD1 matches at 7 bases. V was pared by 4 bases and J by 1 base, with 3 bases of the junction left unmatched. CDR3 length equals 13 residues. CDR1 is SQVTM and CDR2 is ANQGSEA in the germline V gene. The chain's CDR3 is CSVVQGRNTEAFF. The DNA of the CDR3 is TGCAGCGTTGTACAGGGGCGGAACACTGAAGCTTTCTTT.

The chain combines TRBV19 with TRBJ2-7, with a weak D call TRBD1 (6 bases). V shed 6 bases and J shed 3 bases, with 15 bases lying between them. CDR1 is LNHDA, CDR2 SQIVND, per germline (reference sequence). This CDR3 region has 14 residues. The CDR3 region is CASRLTGQNYEQYF. CDR3 DNA: TGTGCCAGTAGGCTAACGGGACAAAACTACGAGCAGTACTTC.

The table lists this clone with a count of one. The rearrangement joins TRBV5-4 to TRBJ1-2; no clear D gene. The CDR3 totals 15 residues. Germline V lookup: CDR1 SGHNT, CDR2 YYREEE (reference sequence). V shed 2 bases and J shed 3 bases, with 14 bases lying between them. The CDR3 region is CASSFYYSGDYGYTF. In DNA, the CDR3 is TGTGCCAGCAGCTTTTACTATTCAGGAGACTATGGCTACACCTTC. Filled out from reference TRBV5-4 and TRBJ1-2, the complete variable domain reads ETGVTQSPTHLIKTRGQQVTLRCSSQSGHNTVSWYQQALGQGPQFIFQYYREEENGRGNFPPRFSGLQFPNYSSELNVNALELDDSALYLCASSFYYSGDYGYTFGSGTRLTVV.

The chain uses TRBV6-1 and TRBJ1-5, with TRBD1 identical over 7 bases. Germline lookup yields CDR1 MNHNS and CDR2 SASEGT. Trimming cost V 4 bases and J 5 bases; bases outside gene matches: 2. CDR3 size: 13 residues. CDR3 sequence reads: CASSGDSDQPQHF. The CDR3 nucleotides read TGTGCCAGCAGTGGGGACAGCGATCAGCCCCAGCATTTT.

V gene TRBV6-1 combines with J gene TRBJ2-7, with unresolved D. Trimming pared 1 base from V and 2 bases from J, leaving 9 bases between. The germline gives CDR1 MNHNS, CDR2 SASEGT. The CDR3 contains 14 residues. Written as DNA, the CDR3 is TGTGCCAGCAGTGAAGTCGGCCGAGCCTACGAGCAGTACTTC. Encoded protein: CASSEVGRAYEQYF.

V and J are TRBV11-3 and TRBJ1-1, with 10 bases fitting TRBD1. In germline, CDR1 is SGHNT, CDR2 YENEEA. The CDR3 has 15 residues. V lost 5 bases to trimming and J lost 5 bases; unmatched junction nucleotides: 8. In DNA form, the CDR3 reads TGTGCCAGCAGCCCCGGGACAGGGGACTTTACTGAAGCTTTCTTT. It is translated as CASSPGTGDFTEAFF. Complete variable domain (other parts from reference TRBV11-3 and TRBJ1-1): EAGVVQSPRYKIIEKKQPVAFWCNPISGHNTLYWYLQNLGQGPELLIRYENEEAVDDSQLPKDRFSAERLKGVDSTLKIQPAELGDSAVYLCASSPGTGDFTEAFFGQGTRLTVV.

This chain connects TRBV5-8 to TRBJ1-3, with D hard to call. The CDR3 is 15 amino acids. The V gene lost 1 base and the J gene lost 0 bases, with 8 bases spanning the gap. CDR1 and CDR2 (germline): SGHTS, YDEGEE. CDR3 residues: CASSLSAASGNTIYF. The DNA for the CDR3 is TGTGCCAGCAGCTTGTCGGCAGCCTCTGGAAACACCATATATTTT.

CDR3 in DNA: TGTGCCAGCGTAAGGGCCTCCTACAATGAGCAGTTCTTC. Residues: CASVRASYNEQFF. The chain has TRBV2 and TRBJ2-1; no definite D call. The V gene's germline CDR1 is SNHLY and CDR2 FYNNEI. V shed 8 bases and J shed 0 bases, with 8 bases lying between them. CDR3 length: 13 amino acids.

The chain has TRBV5-1 and TRBJ2-2, with D tentatively TRBD1 (6 bases). This CDR3 contains 13 residues. V was clipped by 4 bases and J by 4 bases, with 8 bases between them. Germline-derived CDR1 and CDR2 are SGHRS and YFSETQ. CDR3 loop: CASSTGSTGELFF. As DNA, the CDR3 is TGCGCCAGCAGCACAGGGTCCACCGGGGAGCTGTTTTTT.

V and J are TRBV4-1 and TRBJ2-2; TRBD2 matches 11 bases. This CDR3 region has 17 residues. The J segment lost 5 bases and the V segment lost 4 bases, leaving 9 bases of the junction unmatched. Germline CDR1 reads MGHRA; CDR2 reads YSYEKL. CDR3 region: CASSRELAGVGTGELFF. For the CDR3, the DNA is TGCGCCAGCAGCCGAGAACTAGCGGGGGTGGGGACCGGGGAGCTGTTTTTT.

The gene calls are TRBV9 and TRBJ1-2; 7 bases map to TRBD1. Germline V CDR1 and CDR2: SGDLS, YYNGEE. The CDR3 is made up of 14 amino acids. V dropped 0 bases and J dropped 8; count of bases not matched to a gene: 7. The CDR3 region is CASSVGLQGGGYTF. The CDR3, as DNA: TGTGCCAGCAGCGTAGGTCTTCAGGGGGGCGGCTACACCTTC. Full variable domain (rest looked up from reference TRBV9 and TRBJ1-2): DSGVTQTPKHLITATGQRVTLRCSPRSGDLSVYWYQQSLDQGLQFLIQYYNGEERAKGNILERFSAQQFPDLHSELNLSSLELGDSALYFCASSVGLQGGGYTFGSGTRLTVV.

This clone has just a few counts. This chain uses TRBV7-8 with TRBJ2-2; D perhaps matches TRBD2 (5 bases). The V and J ends lost 5 bases and 3 bases respectively, with 13 bases between them. Germline V gene data show CDR1 as SGHVS and CDR2 as FQNEAQ. The CDR3 totals 15 residues. CDR3 nucleotide sequence: TGTGCCAGCAGCCTACGCGAGGGATACACCGGGGAGCTGTTTTTT. This encodes CASSLREGYTGELFF.

This sequence joins TRBV5-4 and TRBJ2-7; unclear D gene. Germline values: CDR1 SGHNT, CDR2 YYREEE (reference sequence). V lost 4 bases to trimming and J lost 5 bases, with 10 bases between them. CDR3 size: 12 residues. The chain's CDR3 is CASSQVEDEQYF. The DNA of the CDR3 is TGTGCCAGCAGCCAGGTCGAGGACGAGCAGTACTTC.

The J gene is TRBJ2-6, the V gene TRBV19, with TRBD1 identical over 8 bases. The V and J ends lost 7 bases and 1 base, in that order; junction bases with no gene match: 6. Germline CDR1 and CDR2: LNHDA and SQIVND (reference sequence). This CDR3 has 16 residues. CDR3 DNA sequence: TGTGCCAGTAAAGGACAGGGAAGGTCTGGGGCCAACGTCCTGACTTTC. Protein sequence: CASKGQGRSGANVLTF.

The genes are TRBV9 and TRBJ1-5, with a tentative D call TRBD1 (6 bases). V lost 0 bases to trimming and J lost 6 bases, with 13 bases between them. Germline values: CDR1 SGDLS, CDR2 YYNGEE. This CDR3 comprises 15 residues. This CDR3 reads CASSVDWGAGQPQHF. The CDR3 region has the DNA TGTGCCAGCAGCGTAGATTGGGGGGCGGGTCAGCCCCAGCATTTT. The variable domain in full, with the rest retrieved from reference TRBV9 and TRBJ1-5, is DSGVTQTPKHLITATGQRVTLRCSPRSGDLSVYWYQQSLDQGLQFLIQYYNGEERAKGNILERFSAQQFPDLHSELNLSSLELGDSALYFCASSVDWGAGQPQHFGDGTRLSIL.

The chain uses TRBV2 and TRBJ2-1; a possible D gene is TRBD2 (5 bases). The V end was cut by 0 bases, the J end by 7 bases, with 10 bases between. The CDR3 covers 14 residues. Looked up from germline, CDR1 is SNHLY and CDR2 is FYNNEI. For the CDR3, the DNA is TGTGCCAGCAGTGAAGCGAGGGCAAGAAATGAGCAGTTCTTC. Its translation is CASSEARARNEQFF.

The V call is TRBV10-1, the J call TRBJ1-5; D may be TRBD1 (6 bases). CDR1 WNHNN and CDR2 SYGVQD come from the germline V gene (reference sequence). The V and J ends lost 5 bases and 7 bases respectively, with 15 bases between them. This CDR3 spans 14 amino acids. The CDR3 loop is CASSFRGLEQPQHF. The DNA for the CDR3 is TGCGCCAGCAGTTTTCGGGGGCTGGAGCAGCCCCAGCATTTT.

The chain joins TRBV28 to TRBJ2-7; unclear D gene. Germline loops: CDR1 MDHEN, CDR2 SYDVKM. This CDR3 comprises 12 residues. Trimming stripped 7 bases from V and 7 bases from J, with 14 bases between. The CDR3 DNA follows: TGTGCCAGCACTCCCCCCCGTGGAGAGCAGTACTTC. Residues: CASTPPRGEQYF. Based on the CDR3 plus reference TRBV28 and TRBJ2-7, the full variable domain is DVKVTQSSRYLVKRTGEKVFLECVQDMDHENMFWYRQDPGLGLRLIYFSYDVKMKEKGDIPEGYSVSREKKERFSLILESASTNQTSMYLCASTPPRGEQYFGPGTRLTVT.

In its sample, this clone was seen once. This rearrangement joins TRBV6-5 to TRBJ1-4; weak D call: TRBD1 (5 bases). The V end was cut by 8 bases, the J end by 0 bases, with 10 bases between. The CDR3 runs to 14 residues. Germline assignment: CDR1 MNHEY and CDR2 SVGAGI. The CDR3 region has the DNA TGTGCCAGCTCAGACAGAGCAACTAATGAAAAACTGTTTTTT. Translated, it gives CASSDRATNEKLFF.

As for this clone: An end of the junction does not agree with germline; a read error may underlie this. The chain links TRBV2 to TRBJ1-1; no reliable D call. This CDR3 is 13 amino acids long. The germline CDR1 and CDR2 sequences are SNHLY and FYNNEI. CDR3 nucleotide sequence: TGTGCCAGCATCCTGGAGGGAAACACTAAAGCTTTCTTT. Translating it yields CASILEGNTKAFF.